This record covers a single T cell receptor (beta chain). Its antigen is not identified. TCRdb called the reads again in MiXCR, with one record for every CDR3 protein. The sample holds a few hundred thousand distinct CDR3 sequences; nearly 35% are singletons and the top ten take approximately 15%. Germline CDR1 reads MNHEY; CDR2 reads SVGAGI. V lost 0 bases and J lost 0, with 2 bases in between. This CDR3 contains 13 residues. This record belongs to a study of T cell repertoires in cytomegalovirus infection. In the study overall: The authors relied on CMV epitopes, both recently identified HLA-C-restricted and well-studied HLA-B-restricted. Indicated by public TCR beta signatures were CMV infection and matching HLA type. Study conclusions and caveats: Using cumulative public TCR beta family frequency, the authors identified those who carried CMV together with the relevant HLA. Within the response measured ex vivo, HLA-C-restricted CMV-specific TCR beta clonotypes were dominant.

Sample: cultured PBMCs, taken from culture after CMV antigen stimulation. The rearrangement joins TRBV6-5 to TRBJ1-1, with no clear D. This clonotype was obtained from a human donor in good health (CMV status not recorded). Some clones in this sample may be carry-over from other donors' samples. The CDR3 bases are TGTGCCAGCAGTTACTCTGTGAACACTGAAGCTTTCTTT. Protein: CASSYSVNTEAFF.